A selection of T cell receptor beta chains follows, all from one sample in a study of identical twins. MiXCR, applied by TCRdb to the 5' RACE reads, yields one record per CDR3 protein. This repertoire shows over 600,000 distinct CDR3 sequences, less than 25% found once; its top ten account for more than 4%. Another study also made use of these data, one on T cells expressing NK-cell markers.

The specimen was PBMCs. All receptors derive from a woman under 30 in good health. Both conserved end residues are part of each CDR3. The D gene is left open where the match is weak. Size is omitted from some rows. Given values are once, few, many or a class for expanded clones.

j_call | d_call | clone_size | v_call | cdr3_length | cdr3_nt | cdr3_aa
TRBJ2-1 | TRBD2 | NA | TRBV6-1 | 15 | TGTGCCAGCACCCCCCGGGTAGCGGGATTCAATGAGCAGTTCTTC | CASTPRVAGFNEQFF
TRBJ1-1 | NA | NA | TRBV5-6 | 16 | TGTGCCAGCAGCCCGGGATGGACAGTCGCGAACACTGAAGCTTTCTTT | CASSPGWTVANTEAFF
TRBJ2-3 | NA | NA | TRBV25-1 | 14 | TGTGCCAGCGGCCCAGGTTCTAGCACAGATACGCAGTATTTT | CASGPGSSTDTQYF
TRBJ1-1 | NA | NA | TRBV7-9 | 13 | TGTGCCAGCAGCTTAGAAGTCGGGGGTGTGGCTTTCTTT | CASSLEVGGVAFF
TRBJ2-7 | TRBD1 | many | TRBV12-3/TRBV12-4 | 15 | TGTGCCAGCAGTTTAGGTGGGACAGGGACCAACGAGCAGTACTTC | CASSLGGTGTNEQYF
TRBJ2-7 | TRBD1 | few | TRBV5-1 | 15 | TGCGCCAGCAGCTTGGATGGGACAGGGAGGTACGAGCAGTACTTC | CASSLDGTGRYEQYF
TRBJ2-1 | NA | few | TRBV7-2 | 14 | TGTGCCAGCAGTTCAGGGGAAGGGGGCAATGAGCAGTTCTTC | CASSSGEGGNEQFF
TRBJ2-1 | TRBD1 | many | TRBV9 | 15 | TGTGCCAGCAGCGTCCCGGGACAGGGAGTCGATGAGCAGTTCTTC | CASSVPGQGVDEQFF
TRBJ2-7 | TRBD2 | NA | TRBV18 | 13 | TGTGCCAGCTCACCTACTAGCGCCTACGAGCAGTACTTC | CASSPTSAYEQYF
TRBJ2-4 | NA | few | TRBV5-1 | 14 | TGCGCCAGCAGCTTGGGGTCCGACCCAAACATTCAGTACTTC | CASSLGSDPNIQYF
TRBJ2-1 | NA | NA | TRBV20-1 | 16 | TGCAGTGCTAGAAAGTTAGGGACCATCTCTGACAATGAGCAGTTCTTC | CSARKLGTISDNEQFF
TRBJ2-1 | NA | once | TRBV7-6 | 17 | TGTGCCAGCAGCCAGACTCCCAGACAGAGCTCCTACAATGAGCAGTTCTTC | CASSQTPRQSSYNEQFF
TRBJ2-4 | NA | many | TRBV20-1 | 12 | TGCAGTGCGCGCAACCGCAGGAACATTCAGTACTTC | CSARNRRNIQYF
TRBJ2-3 | TRBD2 | few | TRBV25-1 | 13 | TGTGCCAGCACCGGGGGGGGGCGTGATACGCAGTATTTT | CASTGGGRDTQYF
TRBJ2-6 | NA | few | TRBV29-1 | 15 | TGCAGCGTCGGAGGACAGCACTCTGGGGCCAACGTCCTGACTTTC | CSVGGQHSGANVLTF
TRBJ1-4 | TRBD1 | few | TRBV7-9 | 14 | TGTGCCAGCAGCCCGGGACAGGGTGCTGAAAAACTGTTTTTT | CASSPGQGAEKLFF
TRBJ1-2 | TRBD1 | NA | TRBV7-2 | 13 | TGTGCCAGCAGAAGGACAGGGTTGCATGGCTACACCTTC | CASRRTGLHGYTF
TRBJ2-7 | NA | few | TRBV18 | 11 | TGTGCCAGCTCATTCCAGTTCGAGCAGTACTTC | CASSFQFEQYF
TRBJ2-1 | NA | NA | TRBV7-2 | 15 | TGTGCCAGCAGCCCGACCGTGCAGCAGTACAATGAGCAGTTCTTC | CASSPTVQQYNEQFF
TRBJ2-2 | NA | NA | TRBV10-3 | 13 | TGTGCCATCTCCCCTGGGCGCGCCGGGGAGCTGTTTTTT | CAISPGRAGELFF
TRBJ1-4 | NA | many | TRBV2 | 12 | TGTGCCAGCACACAGCAGAATGAAAAACTGTTTTTT | CASTQQNEKLFF
TRBJ2-1 | TRBD1 | NA | TRBV20-1 | 14 | TGCAGTGCGCAGACAGGGAGCTCCTACAATGAGCAGTTCTTC | CSAQTGSSYNEQFF
TRBJ2-3 | NA | few | TRBV20-1 | 12 | TGCAGTGCCACCCAGGAGAGAGATACGCAGTATTTT | CSATQERDTQYF
TRBJ1-2 | NA | NA | TRBV29-1 | 11 | TGCAGCGGAGGGGCCACCTATGGCTACACCTTC | CSGGATYGYTF
TRBJ2-7 | TRBD2 | NA | TRBV7-2 | 14 | TGTGCCAGCAGCCCACTAGCGGGCCTAACCGAGCAGTACTTC | CASSPLAGLTEQYF
TRBJ1-1 | TRBD1 | few | TRBV13 | 15 | TGTGCCAGCAGCCTCGCGAGGCGACAGGGTCTTGGAGCTTTCTTT | CASSLARRQGLGAFF
TRBJ2-3 | NA | NA | TRBV24-1 | 13 | TGTGCCACCAGTGATCCAGACACAGATACGCAGTATTTT | CATSDPDTDTQYF
TRBJ1-1 | NA | NA | TRBV10-3 | 15 | TGTGCCATAACCCCCAGAGGGGGGTCGGACACTGAAGCTTTCTTT | CAITPRGGSDTEAFF
TRBJ2-3 | TRBD2 | few | TRBV12-3/TRBV12-4 | 15 | TGTGCCAGCAGCAGAGTAGCGGGACCCACAGATACGCAGTATTTT | CASSRVAGPTDTQYF
TRBJ2-7 | TRBD1 | NA | TRBV5-6 | 14 | TGTGCCAGCAGCTCCCGGGACAGGCAGTACGAGCAGTACTTC | CASSSRDRQYEQYF
TRBJ1-1 | TRBD1 | NA | TRBV12-3/TRBV12-4 | 15 | TGTGCCAGCAGATTAGACAGGGCGAAGTTCTGGTCAGCTTTCTTT | CASRLDRAKFWSAFF
TRBJ2-1 | NA | NA | TRBV20-1 | 14 | TGCAGTCTTAGGGGACACCTAGATCACAATGAGCAGTTCTTC | CSLRGHLDHNEQFF
TRBJ2-3 | NA | few | TRBV5-6 | 11 | TGTGCCAGCAGCTCGTCATATACGCAGTATTTT | CASSSSYTQYF
TRBJ2-5 | NA | few | TRBV7-8 | 16 | TGTGCCAGCAGCCCTTACCGGGGCAGAACCCAAGAGACCCAGTACTTC | CASSPYRGRTQETQYF
TRBJ2-1 | NA | many | TRBV20-1 | 13 | TGCAGTGCCCCCGCGGTCGGCTACAATGAGCAGTTCTTC | CSAPAVGYNEQFF
TRBJ2-3 | TRBD1 | many | TRBV25-1 | 18 | TGTGCCAGCAGTGTAGTGGGCGTAGGGGGCAGGGGCCCAGATACGCAGTATTTT | CASSVVGVGGRGPDTQYF
TRBJ1-1 | TRBD1 | few | TRBV20-1 | 13 | TGCAGTGCTGGGACAGCCCCGAACACTGAAGCTTTCTTT | CSAGTAPNTEAFF
TRBJ1-1 | NA | NA | TRBV6-1 | 17 | TGTGCCAGCAGACTAAGACCCGGAAAAGCCTTGGGCACTGAAGCTTTCTTT | CASRLRPGKALGTEAFF
TRBJ2-2 | NA | NA | TRBV6-2/TRBV6-3 | 11 | TGTGCCAGCAGTTACAGCGTCGAGCTGTTTTTT | CASSYSVELFF
TRBJ2-7 | TRBD2 | few | TRBV5-6 | 17 | TGTGCCAGCAGCTTGAGCCCATTCGGGAGGTTCCCATACGAGCAGTACTTC | CASSLSPFGRFPYEQYF
TRBJ2-1 | TRBD2 | NA | TRBV12-5 | 15 | TGTGCTAGTGGTCGGCTGGGGACGGGAGGGAATGAGCAGTTCTTC | CASGRLGTGGNEQFF
TRBJ2-2 | TRBD1 | NA | TRBV12-3/TRBV12-4 | 15 | TGTGCCAGCAGTTCAACCGGGACAGGCACCGGGGAGCTGTTTTTT | CASSSTGTGTGELFF
TRBJ1-5 | NA | once | TRBV3-1 | 14 | TGTGCCAGCAGCCAAGAACGAAAGGGACAGCCCCAGCATTTT | CASSQERKGQPQHF
TRBJ2-5 | NA | NA | TRBV5-1 | 13 | TGCGCCAGCAGCTTATTCCCCGAAGAGACCCAGTACTTC | CASSLFPEETQYF
TRBJ2-3 | NA | few | TRBV20-1 | 12 | TGCAGTGCCCCTCATGACACAGATACGCAGTATTTT | CSAPHDTDTQYF
TRBJ1-1 | NA | NA | TRBV5-1 | 14 | TGCGCCAGCAGCTTGGATGGTTTGTACACTGAAGCTTTCTTT | CASSLDGLYTEAFF
TRBJ2-7 | TRBD1 | few | TRBV5-8 | 15 | TGTGCCAGCAGCTTTGACAGGGGGTTTTCCTACGAGCAGTACTTC | CASSFDRGFSYEQYF
TRBJ2-1 | NA | few | TRBV5-1 | 16 | TGCGCCAGCAGCTTGGAGTTCGACGGGCTATACAATGAGCAGTTCTTC | CASSLEFDGLYNEQFF
TRBJ2-3 | TRBD2 | once | TRBV27 | 18 | TGTGCCAGCAGTTTATTGCCTAGCGGAGCCACTAGCACAGATACGCAGTATTTT | CASSLLPSGATSTDTQYF
TRBJ2-2 | TRBD2 | few | TRBV3-1 | 14 | TGTGCCAGCAGCCAGATAGCGGGAACCGGGGAGCTGTTTTTT | CASSQIAGTGELFF
TRBJ2-1 | TRBD2 | few | TRBV5-5 | 16 | TGTGCCAGCAGTCGGGAGGGCGGTCTTCTTGGGGATGAGCAGTTCTTC | CASSREGGLLGDEQFF
TRBJ2-3 | TRBD1 | NA | TRBV5-5 | 15 | TGTGCCAGCAGCTTGAGCGGACAGGGGATAGATACGCAGTATTTT | CASSLSGQGIDTQYF
TRBJ1-6 | NA | many | TRBV2 | 12 | TGTGCCAGCAGCGCGGACAGTCCACCCCTCCACTTT | CASSADSPPLHF
TRBJ2-7 | NA | few | TRBV6-5 | 13 | TGTGCCAGCAGTCTACAGGTGACCTACGAGCAGTACTTC | CASSLQVTYEQYF